This T cell receptor beta chain was sequenced during a study of blood T cell repertoires in COVID-19 (dated by TCRdb to the early 2020s). In terms of the full investigation: Samples covering the acute and convalescent phases of COVID-19 were provided by collaborators in the United States, Italy and Spain. The prospective study material was composed of cDNA or gDNA derived from T cells, B-cell-depleted T cells, or PBMCs. Subjects who had been exposed to COVID-19, were actively infected with it, or had recovered from it provided the deeply sampled blood TCRbeta repertoires that made up the dataset. The repertoires were released in a freely available public database meant as a resource for research on the immune response to SARS-CoV-2. Samples came from the ongoing ImmuneRACE study (first 160 participants) plus 1,254 subjects from 6 global collaborators. Sample metadata almost always included a de-identified subject ID, COVID-19 status, age in years and sex. Where available, HLA class I and class II types were taken from metadata supplied by the sample provider and were not determined by assay-based typing. What the study reported, not specific to this receptor: How much clinical and demographic metadata was included differed by source and by participant, and the metadata was provided uncurated.

Note on this clone: It has no known antigen specificity. Base qualities are not at hand, and no much larger clone is one base apart.

The immunoSEQ Assay, a bias-controlled multiplex PCR, was used to amplify TCRbeta CDR3 regions from genomic DNA. The source study handled its data this way. Nucleated cell counts per sample were estimated from amplification of reference gene primers within the assay. To quantify the absolute abundance of each unique TCRbeta CDR3 rearrangement, sequence reads were collapsed and filtered. For each sample, productive Simpson clonality was calculated as the square root of Simpson's diversity index across productive rearrangements. Here the immuneACCESS table is served through TCRdb, limited to in-frame sequences with V and J called. Missing clones are a known gap in these copies; in checked studies unresolved V genes cover under half, and the rest lacks a known reason. That table is the source of V, J and clone size, and D and trimming were worked out from the DNA. Here the sample has 200,000 to 250,000 clones; around 89% occur a single time. The top ten clones comprise roughly 5% of the sample.

From the cysteine up to the phenylalanine, the CDR3 has a length of 13 residues. The kept DNA is CDR3 alone, 39 bases in frame from the first base. Per the germline V gene, MNHNS is the CDR1 and SASEGT is the CDR2. Deletion took 3 bases off V and 1 base off J, with a span of 6 bases between the germline ends. The collaborating institutions used their own protocols to collect whole blood in K2EDTA tubes. For TCRbeta analysis, collaborators shipped samples in one of three forms: frozen whole blood, isolated PBMCs, or DNA extracted from either of those sample types. The source material was peripheral blood. This chain joins TRBV6-1 to TRBJ1-1; the D segment cannot be called with confidence. This sequence was found in a woman aged 40 to 49 with acute or convalescent COVID-19. The CDR3 here reads CASSDQWNTEAFF. The base sequence is TGTGCCAGCAGTGACCAGTGGAACACTGAAGCTTTCTTT.